This T cell receptor beta chain was identified in a study of blood T cell repertoires in COVID-19. Germline CDR1 SGDLS, CDR2 YYNGEE. The CDR3 consists of 15 residues. V dropped 4 bases and J dropped 8; count of bases not matched to a gene: 10. Participants were placed into cohorts based on the clinical history they reported. TCRdb's copy holds only in-frame clones and misses some; the assay was immunoSEQ multiplex PCR. The table includes around 420,000 clones, approximately 86% detected once. The receptor was derived from a woman in her forties with acute COVID-19. The chain uses TRBV9 and TRBJ2-1; TRBD2 agrees at 9 bases. Sequencing was performed on PBMCs or T cells enriched from blood (not recorded which). The CDR3 sequence is CASSLRGGGGDEQFF. The CDR3 nucleotides are TGTGCCAGCAGCTTGCGCGGGGGGGGAGGCGATGAGCAGTTCTTC.